The present entry profiles one T cell receptor (beta chain) with its context. All of the isolated RNA was reverse transcribed, so expressed TCRB transcripts were sequenced. TCRdb's copy holds only in-frame clones and misses some; the assay was immunoSEQ multiplex PCR. The sample includes around 450,000 clones, roughly an eighth of them seen just once. The data originate from a study of beta chain features in type 1 diabetes. This CDR3 is 15 amino acids long. The germline V gene has CDR1 SGHDT and CDR2 YYEEEE. V was pared by 6 bases and J by 0 bases, with 15 bases between. A single heparinised draw of approximately 0.12 L on average was taken per donor. A CD45RO/CCR7/CD25/CD127/CD95/CD27 panel sorted naive, central memory, regulatory and stem cell-like memory CD4+ cells.

The receptor comes from a woman in her late teens or twenties in good health. The rearrangement joins TRBV5-6 to TRBJ1-1; maybe TRBD1 (5 bases). What was sequenced was naive CD4+ T cells from blood. The CDR3 loop is CASIPRGGMNTEAFF. CDR3 DNA: TGTGCCAGCATCCCCCGGGGCGGAATGAACACTGAAGCTTTCTTT.